This T cell receptor beta chain was retrieved from a study of blood T cells in healthy people across ages. Study-wide results and caveats: Per million T cells, TCR beta diversity dropped about linearly as age rose.

A second about 7 to 11 cycle PCR used barcoded and J-beta primers. TCRdb ran MiXCR on the 5' RACE reads and lists one entry per CDR3 protein. The sample lists around 780,000 distinct CDR3 sequences, roughly 50% occurring once. The germline V and J ends were trimmed by 4 bases and 0 bases, with 10 bases remaining between them. Germline V gene sequence: CDR1 MNHEY, CDR2 SVGEGT. The CDR3 is 15 amino acids. Worth noting for this clonotype: Its target is unknown.

Input material: blood. The V call is TRBV6-2 or TRBV6-3, the J call TRBJ2-4; a weak D match, TRBD2 (5 bases). The origin of this receptor is a man in his forties in good health. This CDR3 reads CASSSSGRAKNIQYF. DNA of the CDR3: TGTGCCAGCAGTTCTTCTGGGAGAGCCAAAAACATTCAGTACTTC.